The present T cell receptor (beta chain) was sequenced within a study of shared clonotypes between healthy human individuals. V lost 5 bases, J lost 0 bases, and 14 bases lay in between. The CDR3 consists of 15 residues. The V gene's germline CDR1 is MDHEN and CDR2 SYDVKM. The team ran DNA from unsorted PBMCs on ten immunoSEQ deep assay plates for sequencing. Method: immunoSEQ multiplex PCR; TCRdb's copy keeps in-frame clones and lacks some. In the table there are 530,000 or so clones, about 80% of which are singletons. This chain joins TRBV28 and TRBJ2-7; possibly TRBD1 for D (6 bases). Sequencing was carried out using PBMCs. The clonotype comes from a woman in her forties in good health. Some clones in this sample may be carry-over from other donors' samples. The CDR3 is CASSRGQPSSYEQYF. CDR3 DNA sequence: TGTGCCAGCAGTAGGGGACAACCCAGCTCCTACGAGCAGTACTTC.